The 11 T cell receptor beta chains reported below all come from one sample, sequenced in a study of shared clonotypes between healthy human individuals. Sequenced by immunoSEQ multiplex PCR; TCRdb stores in-frame clones only, minus some. Here the sample spans about 2.1 million clones, just over 90% being singletons. It was CD45RO-negative cells, positively selected for CCR7, that made up naive CD8 cells, with terminally differentiated effector memory CD45RA+ cells excluded. The sequencing sample was made of naive CD8+ T cells from PBMCs. The source is a man between 18 and 35 years old in good health. Some clones in this sample may be carry-over from other donors' samples.

The V gene is TRBV23-1, the J gene TRBJ2-2, with 12 nucleotides matching TRBD1. TRBV23-1 is sorted into the ORF group, with uncertain function. The CDR3 has 15 residues. V lost 11 bases and J lost 8; bases outside the gene matches: 12. DNA of the CDR3: TGCGCCCATCTGCGGGACAGGGGGCATTTAGGGGAGCTGTTTTTT. Translation: CAHLRDRGHLGELFF.

This chain links TRBV19 with TRBJ2-1, with TRBD2 matching over 11 bases. The J segment lost 5 bases and the V segment lost 5 bases, leaving 8 bases of the junction unmatched. The CDR3 extends over 16 amino acids. Germline V gene sequence: CDR1 LNHDA, CDR2 SQIVND (reference sequence). The DNA for the CDR3 is TGTGCCAGTAGTTTGGAGGGACTAGCGGACAACAATGAGCAGTTCTTC. Translated: CASSLEGLADNNEQFF.

This clone appeared once. This chain links TRBV19 with TRBJ2-7; a possible D gene is TRBD1 (5 bases). The CDR3 spans 13 residues. Trimming pared 3 bases from V and 4 bases from J, leaving 10 bases between. From germline, CDR1 is LNHDA and CDR2 SQIVND (reference sequence). The CDR3 loop is CASSMDNPYEQYF. CDR3 nucleotides: TGTGCCAGTAGTATGGACAACCCTTACGAGCAGTACTTC.

Concerning this clone: In the same sample, other DNA sequences code for this CDR3. The CDR3 region has the DNA TGTGCCAGCAGCGTGGGCGGGGCAGCCTACGAGCAGTACTTC. Translation: CASSVGGAAYEQYF. This chain links TRBV9 with TRBJ2-7; tentative D call: TRBD2 (6 bases). V was cut by 2 bases and J by 2 bases, with 11 bases left in between. Germline V lookup: CDR1 SGDLS, CDR2 YYNGEE. The CDR3 sequence is 14 residues long.

The chain joins TRBV25-1 to TRBJ2-7; 8 bases align to TRBD1. This CDR3 spans 14 amino acids. Per germline, CDR1 MGHDK and CDR2 SYGVNS. V lost 5 bases, J lost 6 bases, and 9 bases stayed unmatched. The CDR3 loop is CASSLQGDRFEQYF. For the CDR3, the DNA is TGTGCCAGCAGTCTACAGGGGGATCGTTTCGAGCAGTACTTC.

This clone has just one count. This rearrangement joins TRBV13 to TRBJ2-1, with TRBD2 identical over 10 bases. The length of the CDR3 is 14 residues. The V gene end was trimmed by 5 bases and the J gene end by 6 bases; junction bases not matched to a gene: 4. CDR1 is PRHDT, CDR2 FYEKMQ, per germline (reference sequence). The CDR3 DNA reads as TGTGCCAGCAGCAGAGCGGGAGGGCCCAATGAGCAGTTCTTC. It encodes CASSRAGGPNEQFF.

The J gene is TRBJ2-7, the V gene TRBV7-9; the D call may be TRBD1 or TRBD2 (6 bases each). This CDR3 comprises 14 residues. Trimming shortened V by 2 bases and J by 5 bases, and 13 bases separated the two germline ends. Germline V gene lookup returns CDR1 SEHNR and CDR2 FQNEAQ (reference sequence). This CDR3 is CASSLNREVDEQYF. The CDR3 nucleotides read TGTGCCAGCAGCTTAAACAGGGAGGTCGACGAGCAGTACTTC. Full variable domain (missing parts from reference TRBV7-9 and TRBJ2-7): DTGVSQNPRHKITKRGQNVTFRCDPISEHNRLYWYRQTLGQGPEFLTYFQNEAQLEKSRLLSDRFSAERPKGSFSTLEIQRTEQGDSAMYLCASSLNREVDEQYFGPGTRLTVT.

The count of this clone is one. The CDR3 DNA reads as TGTGCCAGCAGCATCGTACCGGGACAGAGAGAGACCCAGTACTTC. Translating it yields CASSIVPGQRETQYF. The chain links TRBV4-2 to TRBJ2-5; 7 bases fit TRBD1. The CDR3 runs to 15 residues. V gave up 5 bases and J gave up 4 bases; unmatched junction bases: 10. Germline CDR1 and CDR2: LGHNA and YNFKEQ.

The chain is built from TRBV2 and TRBJ1-4; D is unclear. The CDR3 covers 14 residues. Germline V gene sequence: CDR1 SNHLY, CDR2 FYNNEI. V dropped 3 bases and J dropped 5 bases, with 10 bases sitting between them. The CDR3 loop reads CASSEGKANEKLFF. DNA for the CDR3: TGTGCCAGCAGTGAGGGGAAGGCCAATGAAAAACTGTTTTTT. The variable domain in full, completed from reference TRBV2 and TRBJ1-4, reads EPEVTQTPSHQVTQMGQEVILRCVPISNHLYFYWYRQILGQKVEFLVSFYNNEISEKSEIFDDQFSVERPDGSNFTLKIRSTKLEDSAMYFCASSEGKANEKLFFGSGTQLSVL.

The J gene is TRBJ1-1, the V gene TRBV18; maybe TRBD1 (5 bases). V lost 3 bases, J lost 4 bases, and 18 bases lay in between. The CDR3 extends over 16 amino acids. Per germline, CDR1 KGHSH and CDR2 LQKENI. The CDR3 nucleotides are TGTGCCAGCTCACCTTCGGGACCGGCCCGGGGCACTGAAGCTTTCTTT. Translating gives CASSPSGPARGTEAFF. The variable domain in full, completed from reference TRBV18 and TRBJ1-1, reads NAGVMQNPRHLVRRRGQEARLRCSPMKGHSHVYWYRQLPEEGLKFMVYLQKENIIDESGMPKERFSAEFPKEGPSILRIQQVVRGDSAAYFCASSPSGPARGTEAFFGQGTRLTVV.

A single count supports this clone. V is TRBV15 and J is TRBJ1-2, with D hard to call. Germline V lookup: CDR1 LNHNV, CDR2 YYDKDF (reference sequence). The CDR3 consists of 14 residues. The V gene lost 4 bases and the J gene lost 1 base, with 10 bases spanning the gap. The CDR3 spells CATSTLTGNYGYTF. CDR3 in DNA: TGTGCCACCAGCACATTGACGGGTAACTATGGCTACACCTTC.